One TCR beta chain is described in this entry. Its specificity is not known. These data belong to a study of OX40 agonist ivuxolimab in advanced cancers. The wider study: Partial responses occurred in Three dose-escalation patients, one with hepatocellular carcinoma and two with cutaneous melanoma. Study observations and caveats: Specificity for antigen went undetermined in the expanded peripheral T cells.

Assay: immunoSEQ multiplex PCR; the TCRdb copy retains only in-frame clones and omits some. The sample lists about 68,000 clones, 83% seen once, with over 1.3% in the top ten. Germline V CDR1 and CDR2: SGHNT, YYREEE (reference sequence). The CDR3 contains 15 residues. The V end was cut by 9 bases, the J end by 2 bases, with 19 bases between. The rearrangement uses TRBV5-4 and TRBJ2-3, with D possibly being TRBD1 (5 bases). The source was CD4+ or CD8+ T cells sorted from blood, collected in a trial of the OX40 agonist ivuxolimab. This TCR derives from an adult with an advanced solid tumor such as melanoma, head and neck, liver or kidney cancer. The CDR3 is CATAGRKGNTDTQYF. The CDR3 DNA follows: TGTGCCACAGCTGGGCGCAAGGGGAACACAGATACGCAGTATTTT.